Detailed here is one TCR beta chain. Which antigen it targets is not known. Base-call qualities are not available, and no considerably larger clone is one nucleotide away. Genomic DNA was used as template for profiling of TCR beta VDJ combinations and CDR3 sequences. TCR repertoire sequencing was run on an Illumina HiSeq 2000. The authors' pipeline ran thus. Repertoire assessment relied on Simpson's diversity index, CDR3 size and DJ length profiles, and TRBV/TRBJ rearrangement plots. Whichever DNA sequence was most abundant in the deep sequencing data was defined as the immunodominant clone. CDR3 amino acid sequences were screened for sharing across subjects and compared with published repertoires and the VDJdb database. TCRdb trimmed the raw reads at Q25, called clones with MiXCR and kept productive beta chains. Rows are unified per CDR3 protein, each entry keeping the most common DNA and genes. The V and J calls reflect TCRdb's pipeline rather than the authors' work. The sample profile shows about 190,000 distinct CDR3 sequences; about 53% of them were found once. The ten largest clonotypes hold approximately 15% of the sample.

From its cysteine to its phenylalanine, the CDR3 spans 12 amino acids. Only CDR3 DNA is held: 36 bases, read in frame from base 1. V drops 5 bases and J drops 9 bases, leaving 12 bases in between. Via the germline V gene, CDR1 is SGDLS and CDR2 YYNGEE. The study deep-sequenced TCR repertoires of sorted CD4+ and CD8+ blood T cells from severe aplastic anemia patients and healthy subjects. Ficoll-Paque density gradient centrifugation was used to isolate peripheral blood mononuclear cells. Before DNA was extracted, CD4+ and CD8+ T cells were sorted using either FACS or magnetic beads. The data belong to a study of CD8+CD57+ T cells in acquired aplastic anemia (dated by TCRdb to the late 2010s). About the full investigation: Extracted DNA from sorted CD4+ and CD8+ cells averaged around 2.9 ug, ranging from about 0.17 to 27.4 ug. Mean read counts for healthy donor samples were some 10 million for CD4+ cells and 11.0 million for CD8+ cells.

Summary of the overall study and its limitations: Fewer than 35 CD8+ CDR3 sequences were found to be shared between patients and controls, but these sequences appeared to be highly expressed in patients and within the immunodominant clones of the patients. Patients and healthy controls showed no significant difference in CD8+ Simpson's diversity (P=0.060).

The chain couples TRBV9 to TRBJ2-1, with the D gene too uncertain to name. Material for sequencing was sorted CD4+, CD8+, or CD8+CD57+ T cells (not recorded which) from PBMCs. The source is a human donor in good health, serving as a control. The CDR3 corresponds to CASSYWGGEQFF. The DNA sequence is given as TGTGCCAGCAGTTACTGGGGTGGTGAGCAGTTCTTC.